The T cell receptor (beta chain) described here comes from a study of T cells in Graves' hyperthyroidism and ophthalmopathy (dated by TCRdb to 2018 to 2020). For the wider study: Peripheral blood samples were taken at initial diagnosis, before any treatment was given. Prospective prediction of ophthalmopathy was tested in an independent validation cohort consisting of under 20 hyperthyroidism patients and approximately 16 patients who later progressed to ophthalmopathy. The roughly 100 discovery patients were randomly divided into training and test sets at a 7:3 ratio. Following sampling, methimazole starting at 30 mg daily was given to hyperthyroidism patients, and high-dose intravenous methylprednisolone was given to ophthalmopathy patients. To identify distinguishing TCR V-J signatures, a discovery cohort of 90 to 100 patients was used, comprising some 45 with Graves' ophthalmopathy and around 57 with stable Graves' hyperthyroidism. The paper reports TCR Vbeta CDR3 sequencing of some 140 peripheral blood samples: fewer than 50 ophthalmopathy, under 80 hyperthyroidism and around 17 progressor patients. The study also compared thyroid tissue and blood T-cell repertoires from more than five Graves' hyperthyroidism patients.

This clonotype was detected many times. No cognate antigen has been identified for it. Per-nucleotide qualities are absent, and no much larger clonotype sits a single base away. The CDR3 has 15 amino acids, counting the end cysteine and phenylalanine. Only the CDR3 region is kept as DNA, spanning 45 bases read in frame from base 1. From a lookup of the germline V gene (reference sequence), CDR1 and CDR2 are LGHDT and YNNKEL. V and J lose 4 bases and 0 bases, and a span of 11 bases separates them. General study outcomes and caveats: Most expanded thyroid clonotypes (frequency above 0.001) were also detected in blood, suggesting blood repertoires may reflect thyroid immune responses. Sample size was not statistically predetermined, and investigators were not blinded to group allocation. In cross-validation, a model built on a 13 V-J signature told ophthalmopathy apart from stable hyperthyroidism with approximately 90% sensitivity and about 81% specificity, and in testing the same model reached 80%/75%. In validation, progression to ophthalmopathy was predicted by the model with nearly 71% sensitivity and under 85% specificity, a median of roughly 6 months before onset.

Moderately to severely active disease, a Clinical Activity Score of at least 3, a NOSPECS grade of at least 4, and a duration under 3 months were present in ophthalmopathy patients. Patients with uncontrolled infections, other autoimmune diseases, pregnancy or lactation were excluded. Diagnoses were based on clinical symptoms, serum thyroxine and TRAb, thyroid ultrasound and orbital computed tomography. PBMCs were separated from roughly 9.3 ml of fresh peripheral blood using Ficoll-Paque density gradient centrifugation. Total RNA was extracted using Trizol reagent, and RNA quality was assessed on an Agilent 2100 Bioanalyzer. Amplification of TCR beta CDR3 regions was carried out from RNA transcripts. The TCR CDR3 was subjected to a first round of RT-PCR using the HTBI primer set and the Qiagen OneStep RT-PCR kit. The libraries were constructed in a second round of multiplex PCR and then size-selected and purified. Paired-end sequencing of the libraries was performed with 100 bp reads on an Illumina HiSeq2000. For the original study's pipeline: Raw data were processed with SOAPnuke, discarding reads with adapters, uncalled bases, mean Phred below 15, or no exact constant-primer or identifier match. High-quality paired reads were merged using COPE v1.2.5, and each unique nucleotide sequence was defined as a clonotype. MiTCR v1.1 was used to align the clonotypes against IMGT TRBV, TRBD and TRBJ reference segments. Only V-J combinations with frequency above 0.0001, covering roughly 99% of repertoires, were analysed. The TCS score was defined as F50 (clonal expansion) divided by E x V (chaos), with BLOSUM62-based TCRdist calculated between CDR3 peptides within each V-J. Welch's t-statistics and random forest reduced 450 to 600 V-J features to 13, which were used in a naive Bayes classifier (R e1071). TCRdb reran the public reads through fastp at Q25 and MiXCR, keeping productive beta chains. Rows are unified per CDR3 protein, each entry keeping the most common DNA and genes. The V and J calls were not made by the authors but by TCRdb's processing. This sample has 350,000 to 400,000 distinct CDR3 sequences in its table, and approximately 18% of those were observed once. The ten largest clones add up to 40% to 45% of the sample.

Material: blood. The TCR sequence derives from a man aged 18 to 29 with Graves' ophthalmopathy. The receptor chain draws on TRBV3-1 and TRBJ2-3; matching of 6 bases hints at TRBD2 as the D gene. The sequenced DNA: TGTGCCAGCAGCCCCGGGGGTACTAGCACAGATACGCAGTATTTT. Protein translation: CASSPGGTSTDTQYF.